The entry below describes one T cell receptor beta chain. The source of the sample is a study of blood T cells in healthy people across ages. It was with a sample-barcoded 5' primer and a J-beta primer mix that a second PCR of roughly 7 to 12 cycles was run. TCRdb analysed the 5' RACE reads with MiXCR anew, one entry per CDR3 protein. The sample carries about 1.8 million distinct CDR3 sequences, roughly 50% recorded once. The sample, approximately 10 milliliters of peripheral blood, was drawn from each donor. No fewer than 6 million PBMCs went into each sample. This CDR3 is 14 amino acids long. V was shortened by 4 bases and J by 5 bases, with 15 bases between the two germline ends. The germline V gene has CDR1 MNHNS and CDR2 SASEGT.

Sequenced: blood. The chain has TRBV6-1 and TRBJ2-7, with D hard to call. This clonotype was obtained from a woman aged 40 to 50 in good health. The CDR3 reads CASSVSQNLHEQYF. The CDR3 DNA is TGTGCCAGCAGTGTTAGCCAGAACTTACACGAGCAGTACTTC.